These 15 T cell receptor beta chains came from one sample sequenced in a study of CD8 T cells in Susac syndrome. An amount of RNA that ranged from roughly 0.45 to 1 ug was reverse transcribed with random hexamers. TCRdb passed the immunoSEQ multiplex PCR reads through MiXCR, listing each CDR3 protein once. The sample includes fewer than 350,000 distinct CDR3 sequences, approximately 85% of them seen just once. Material: CD8+ T cells from PBMCs. These receptor sequences come from a human donor with multiple sclerosis.

The chain links TRBV7-3 to TRBJ2-7; tentatively, D is TRBD2 (5 bases). Per germline, CDR1 SGHTA and CDR2 FQGTGA. With 2 bases removed from V and 2 bases from J, the gap between germline ends came to 7 bases. The CDR3 totals 13 residues. The CDR3: CASSLWGAYEQYF. As DNA, the CDR3 is TGTGCCAGCAGCTTATGGGGAGCCTACGAGCAGTACTTC.

V is TRBV6-5 and J is TRBJ1-5; D is perhaps TRBD1 (5 bases). V was clipped by 5 bases and J by 1 base, with 12 bases between them. This CDR3 comprises 15 residues. Germline V lookup: CDR1 MNHEY, CDR2 SVGAGI. The CDR3 DNA reads as TGTGCCAGCAGTCCACAGGTCCTCAGCAATCAGCCCCAGCATTTT. This translates into CASSPQVLSNQPQHF.

In nucleotides, the CDR3 is TGTGCCAGCAGTGGGGGGCCGATCGAGCAGTACTTC. Translated, it gives CASSGGPIEQYF. This sequence joins TRBV28 and TRBJ2-7, with D perhaps matching TRBD1 or TRBD2 (6 bases each). Looked up from germline, CDR1 is MDHEN and CDR2 is SYDVKM. V lost 5 bases and J 6 bases, leaving 11 bases between the germline ends. This CDR3 has 12 amino acids.

CDR3 loop: CASSLVTHTEAFF. The CDR3 nucleotides are TGTGCCAGCAGCTTGGTCACGCACACTGAAGCTTTCTTT. V usage is TRBV5-4 and J usage is TRBJ1-1; D ambiguous. The germline V gene encodes CDR1 SGHNT and CDR2 YYREEE (reference sequence). The ends were cut back, 0 bases at V and 3 bases at J, with 6 bases in the middle. The CDR3 is 13 amino acids.

The rearrangement joins TRBV28 to TRBJ2-7; D may be TRBD2 (7 bases). In germline, CDR1 is MDHEN, CDR2 SYDVKM. The CDR3 sequence is 14 residues long. The ends were cut back, 2 bases at V and 6 bases at J, with 14 bases in the middle. In DNA form, the CDR3 reads TGTGCCAGCAGTTTAATTTTTGGGGGGGCCGAGCAGTACTTC. Residues: CASSLIFGGAEQYF.

The chain employs TRBV4-3 and TRBJ2-2, with D maybe TRBD2 (5 bases). The CDR3 covers 18 residues. Germline loops: CDR1 LGHNA, CDR2 YSLEER. V was clipped by 0 bases and J by 4 bases, with 18 bases between them. The CDR3 reads CASSQDLTGNFVTGELFF. In DNA, the CDR3 is TGCGCCAGCAGCCAAGATCTGACCGGGAATTTTGTCACCGGGGAGCTGTTTTTT.

The CDR3 DNA reads TGTGCCAGCAGCTCCCTCCGGGAAGGGTATAATGAGCAGTTCTTC. Translated, it gives CASSSLREGYNEQFF. This chain uses TRBV14 with TRBJ2-1; D possibly corresponds to TRBD2 (5 bases). Trimming removed 5 bases from V and 7 bases from J, with 18 bases in between. This CDR3 spans 15 amino acids. In germline, CDR1 is SGHDN, CDR2 FVKESK. Supplemented by reference TRBV14 and TRBJ2-1, the full variable domain reads EAGVTQFPSHSVIEKGQTVTLRCDPISGHDNLYWYRRVMGKEIKFLLHFVKESKQDESGMPNNRFLAERTGGTYSTLKVQPAELEDSGVYFCASSSLREGYNEQFFGPGTRLTVL.

This chain links TRBV7-2 with TRBJ2-7; 7 bases agree with TRBD1. The CDR3 is made up of 16 amino acids. Per the germline V gene, CDR1 is SGHTA and CDR2 is FQGNSA. After removal of 0 bases from V and 2 bases from J, the junction contained 7 bases not matched to a gene. CDR3 loop: CASSLAQTGLTYEQYF. The CDR3 nucleotides read TGTGCCAGCAGCTTAGCCCAGACAGGGCTCACCTACGAGCAGTACTTC.

This clonotype was counted once. The CDR3 region is CASSLEPAPWAGELFF. The CDR3 region has the DNA TGTGCCAGCAGCTTGGAGCCAGCCCCGTGGGCCGGGGAGCTGTTTTTT. The V call is TRBV5-4, the J call TRBJ2-2; unclear D gene. Trimming removed 0 bases from V and 6 bases from J, with 15 bases in between. The germline V gene has CDR1 SGHNT and CDR2 YYREEE (reference sequence). The CDR3 is 16 amino acids.

V usage is TRBV27 and J usage is TRBJ2-3; 10 nucleotides agree with TRBD2. After removal of 5 bases from V and 13 bases from J, the junction contained 12 bases not matched to a gene. Germline CDR1 MNHEY, CDR2 SMNVEV (reference sequence). The CDR3 is 14 amino acids. The CDR3 nucleotides read TGTGCCAGCAGTGCGGGACTAGCGAGGGGGTTGGAGTATTTT. It specifies CASSAGLARGLEYF.

The J gene is TRBJ1-1, the V gene TRBV30, with unresolved D. The germline V gene encodes CDR1 GTSNPN and CDR2 SVGIG (reference sequence). Trimming took off 5 bases at V and 1 base at J, with 8 bases between the two ends. This CDR3 spans 12 amino acids. CDR3 DNA sequence: TGTGCCTGGGGAACTTGGAACACTGAAGCTTTCTTT. It specifies CAWGTWNTEAFF.

This chain joins TRBV30 and TRBJ2-7; D call uncertain. Trimming took off 1 base at V and 6 bases at J, with 13 bases between the two ends. CDR1 and CDR2 from the germline V gene are GTSNPN and SVGIG (reference sequence). The CDR3 spans 13 residues. DNA of the CDR3: TGTGCCTGGAGTGCCATTGGGTTGCTCGAGCAGTACTTC. Translation gives CAWSAIGLLEQYF.

The J gene is TRBJ2-3, the V gene TRBV28; 9 nucleotides agree with TRBD2. The germline V gene encodes CDR1 MDHEN and CDR2 SYDVKM. The CDR3 extends over 15 amino acids. Losses at the gene ends were 6 bases for V and 0 bases for J; bases not matched to a gene: 4. CDR3 sequence (DNA): TGTGCCAGCAGGAGGAGCGGGGGGAGCACAGATACGCAGTATTTT. Protein: CASRRSGGSTDTQYF. Variable domain in full (rest from reference TRBV28 and TRBJ2-3): DVKVTQSSRYLVKRTGEKVFLECVQDMDHENMFWYRQDPGLGLRLIYFSYDVKMKEKGDIPEGYSVSREKKERFSLILESASTNQTSMYLCASRRSGGSTDTQYFGPGTRLTVL.

The CDR3 sequence is CSAVGTDTYNEQFF. The CDR3 DNA sequence: TGCAGCGCTGTCGGGACTGACACCTACAATGAGCAGTTCTTC. This chain uses TRBV29-1 with TRBJ2-1, with D possibly matching TRBD2 (6 bases). From germline, CDR1 is SQVTM and CDR2 ANQGSEA. The V end was cut by 7 bases, the J end by 2 bases, with 15 bases between. The length of the CDR3 is 14 residues.

This sequence joins TRBV27 and TRBJ1-4, with unresolved D. The V end lost 2 bases, the J end lost 7 bases, and 11 bases lay between the germline ends. This CDR3 comprises 14 residues. Germline CDR1 reads MNHEY; CDR2 reads SMNVEV (reference sequence). CDR3 nucleotide sequence: TGTGCCAGCAGTTTAGTGTGGGCGGGTGAAAAACTGTTTTTT. Translating it yields CASSLVWAGEKLFF.